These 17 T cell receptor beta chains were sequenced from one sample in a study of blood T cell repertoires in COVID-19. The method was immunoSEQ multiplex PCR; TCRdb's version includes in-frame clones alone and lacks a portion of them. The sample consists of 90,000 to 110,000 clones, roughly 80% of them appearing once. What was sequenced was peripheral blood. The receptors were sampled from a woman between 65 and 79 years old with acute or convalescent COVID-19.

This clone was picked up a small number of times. CDR3 in DNA: TGTGCCAGCAGCTTGGTCGGGGGAGTGTACACCGGGGAGCTGTTTTTT. Translation gives CASSLVGGVYTGELFF. V and J are TRBV5-5 and TRBJ2-2; a weak D match, TRBD2 (6 bases). With 0 bases removed from V and 3 bases from J, the gap between germline ends came to 12 bases. The germline CDR1 and CDR2 sequences are SGHKS and YYEKEE (reference sequence). This CDR3 comprises 16 residues. The full variable domain, its missing parts supplied by reference TRBV5-5 and TRBJ2-2, is DAGVTQSPTHLIKTRGQQVTLRCSPISGHKSVSWYQQVLGQGPQFIFQYYEKEERGRGNFPDRFSARQFPNYSSELNVNALLLGDSALYLCASSLVGGVYTGELFFGEGSRLTVL.

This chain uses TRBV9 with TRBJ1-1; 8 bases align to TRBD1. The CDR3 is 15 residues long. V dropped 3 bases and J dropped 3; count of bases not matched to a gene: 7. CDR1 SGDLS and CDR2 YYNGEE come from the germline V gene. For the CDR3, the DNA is TGTGCCAGCAGCGCGCCAGGGGGCAAGGACACTGAAGCTTTCTTT. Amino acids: CASSAPGGKDTEAFF.

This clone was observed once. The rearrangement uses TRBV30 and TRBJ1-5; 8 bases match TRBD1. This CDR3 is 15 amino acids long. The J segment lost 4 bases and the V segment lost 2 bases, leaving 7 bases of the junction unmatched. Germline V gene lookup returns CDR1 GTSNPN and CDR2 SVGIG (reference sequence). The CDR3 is CAWSITGGNNQPQHF. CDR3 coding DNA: TGTGCCTGGAGTATCACAGGGGGTAATAATCAGCCCCAGCATTTT.

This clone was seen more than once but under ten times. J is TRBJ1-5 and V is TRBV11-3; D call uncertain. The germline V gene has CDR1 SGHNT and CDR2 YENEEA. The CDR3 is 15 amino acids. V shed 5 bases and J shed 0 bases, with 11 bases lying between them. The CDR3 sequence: CASSQLGNSNQPQHF. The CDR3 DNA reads TGTGCCAGCAGCCAGCTGGGCAATAGCAATCAGCCCCAGCATTTT.

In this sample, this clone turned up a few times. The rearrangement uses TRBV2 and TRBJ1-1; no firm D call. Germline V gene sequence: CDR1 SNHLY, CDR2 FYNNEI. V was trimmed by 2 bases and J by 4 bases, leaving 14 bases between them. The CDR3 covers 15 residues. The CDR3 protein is CASSESHAVGTEAFF. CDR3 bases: TGTGCCAGCAGTGAATCGCACGCGGTGGGCACTGAAGCTTTCTTT.

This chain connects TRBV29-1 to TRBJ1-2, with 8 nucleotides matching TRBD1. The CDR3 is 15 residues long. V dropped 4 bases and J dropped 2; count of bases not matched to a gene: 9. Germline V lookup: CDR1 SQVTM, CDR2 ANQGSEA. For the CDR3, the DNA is TGCAGCGTTGCCGAGGGGACAGGTCACAACTATGGCTACACCTTC. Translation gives CSVAEGTGHNYGYTF.

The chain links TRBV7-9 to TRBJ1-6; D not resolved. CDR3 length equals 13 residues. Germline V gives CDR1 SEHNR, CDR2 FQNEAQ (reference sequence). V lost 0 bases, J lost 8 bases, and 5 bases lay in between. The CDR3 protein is CASSLAEDSPLHF. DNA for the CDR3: TGTGCCAGCAGCTTAGCGGAGGATTCACCCCTCCACTTT.

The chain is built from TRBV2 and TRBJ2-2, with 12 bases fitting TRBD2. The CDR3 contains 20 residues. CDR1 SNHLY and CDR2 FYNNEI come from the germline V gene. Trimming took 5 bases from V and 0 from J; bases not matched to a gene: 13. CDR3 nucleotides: TGTGCCAGCAGTCCCAAAGAACCGGGACTAGCGGGTTCGAACACCGGGGAGCTGTTTTTT. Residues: CASSPKEPGLAGSNTGELFF.

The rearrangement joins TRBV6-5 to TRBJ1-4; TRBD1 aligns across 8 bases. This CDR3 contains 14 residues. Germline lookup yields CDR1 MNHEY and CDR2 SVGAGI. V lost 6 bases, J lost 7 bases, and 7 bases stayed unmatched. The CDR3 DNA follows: TGTGCCAGCAGGCGGACAGGGTCCGGTGAAAAACTGTTTTTT. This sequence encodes CASRRTGSGEKLFF.

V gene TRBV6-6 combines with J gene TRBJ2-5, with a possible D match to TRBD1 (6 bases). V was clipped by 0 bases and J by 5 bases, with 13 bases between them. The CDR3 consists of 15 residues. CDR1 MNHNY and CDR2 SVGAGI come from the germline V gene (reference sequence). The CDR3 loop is CASSYSEQGGETQYF. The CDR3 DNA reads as TGTGCCAGCAGTTACTCAGAACAGGGTGGGGAGACCCAGTACTTC.

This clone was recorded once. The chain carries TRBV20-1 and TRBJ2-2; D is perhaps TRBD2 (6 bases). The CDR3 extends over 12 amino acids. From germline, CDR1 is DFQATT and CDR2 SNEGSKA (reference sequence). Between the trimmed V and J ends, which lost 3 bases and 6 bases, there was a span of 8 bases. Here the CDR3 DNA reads TGCAGTGCTAGTTCGGGAGCCGGGGAGCTGTTTTTT. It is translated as CSASSGAGELFF.

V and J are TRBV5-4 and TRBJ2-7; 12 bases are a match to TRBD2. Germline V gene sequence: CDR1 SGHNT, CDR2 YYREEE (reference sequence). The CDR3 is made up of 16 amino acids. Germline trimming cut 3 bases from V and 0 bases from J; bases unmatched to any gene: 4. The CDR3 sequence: CASSSGTSGSSYEQYF. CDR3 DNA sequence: TGTGCCAGCAGCTCCGGGACTAGCGGGTCCTCCTACGAGCAGTACTTC.

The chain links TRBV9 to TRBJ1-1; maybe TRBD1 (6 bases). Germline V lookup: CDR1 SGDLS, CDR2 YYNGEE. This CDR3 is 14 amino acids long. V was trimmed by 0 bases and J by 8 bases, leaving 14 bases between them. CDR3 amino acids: CASSVGGSGTEAFF. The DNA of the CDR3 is TGTGCCAGCAGCGTAGGGGGGTCGGGGACAGAAGCTTTCTTT. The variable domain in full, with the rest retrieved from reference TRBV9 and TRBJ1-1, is DSGVTQTPKHLITATGQRVTLRCSPRSGDLSVYWYQQSLDQGLQFLIQYYNGEERAKGNILERFSAQQFPDLHSELNLSSLELGDSALYFCASSVGGSGTEAFFGQGTRLTVV.

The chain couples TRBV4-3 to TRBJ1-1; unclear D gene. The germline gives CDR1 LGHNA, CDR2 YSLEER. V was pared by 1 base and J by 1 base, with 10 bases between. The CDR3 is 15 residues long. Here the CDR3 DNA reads TGCGCCAGCAGCCAAGGAGAGGGAGGGAACACTGAAGCTTTCTTT. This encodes CASSQGEGGNTEAFF.

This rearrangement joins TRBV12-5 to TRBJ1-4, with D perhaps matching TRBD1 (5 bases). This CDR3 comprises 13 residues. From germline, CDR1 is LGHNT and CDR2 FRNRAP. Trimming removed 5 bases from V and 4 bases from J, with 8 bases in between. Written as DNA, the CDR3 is TGTGCTAGTGGTGTGGACAATAATGAAAAACTGTTTTTT. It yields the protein CASGVDNNEKLFF.

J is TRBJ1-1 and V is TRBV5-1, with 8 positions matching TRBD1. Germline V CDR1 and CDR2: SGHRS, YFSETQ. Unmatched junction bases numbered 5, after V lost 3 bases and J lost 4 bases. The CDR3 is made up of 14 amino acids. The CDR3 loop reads CASSSGTGGTEAFF. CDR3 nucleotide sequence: TGCGCCAGCAGCTCTGGAACAGGGGGCACTGAAGCTTTCTTT.

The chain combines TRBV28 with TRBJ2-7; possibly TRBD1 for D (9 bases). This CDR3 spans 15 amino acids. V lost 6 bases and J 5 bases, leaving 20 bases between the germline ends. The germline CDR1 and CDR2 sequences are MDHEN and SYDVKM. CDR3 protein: CASSYGGDRVHEQYF. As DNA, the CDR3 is TGTGCCAGCAGCTACGGGGGGGACAGGGTCCACGAGCAGTACTTC.